The TCR beta chain described here comes from a study of T cell changes during pregnancy in multiple sclerosis. The repertoire was sequenced with immunoSEQ multiplex PCR; TCRdb's copy has only in-frame clones and lacks some. The table shows approximately 30,000 clones, with roughly 88% occurring only once. The CDR3 extends over 14 amino acids. Trimming took off 4 bases at V and 1 base at J, with 10 bases between the two ends. Germline CDR1 and CDR2: MGHRA and YSYEKL. The source of this sequence is a female donor with multiple sclerosis, enrolled in a pregnancy study. Sequenced here: CD8+ T cells from peripheral blood mononuclear cells, sampled after pregnancy. J is TRBJ1-1 and V is TRBV4-1, with D unresolved. CDR3 bases: TGCGCCAGCAGCCCGTCGGGTGGGAACACTGAAGCTTTCTTT. Its translation is CASSPSGGNTEAFF.